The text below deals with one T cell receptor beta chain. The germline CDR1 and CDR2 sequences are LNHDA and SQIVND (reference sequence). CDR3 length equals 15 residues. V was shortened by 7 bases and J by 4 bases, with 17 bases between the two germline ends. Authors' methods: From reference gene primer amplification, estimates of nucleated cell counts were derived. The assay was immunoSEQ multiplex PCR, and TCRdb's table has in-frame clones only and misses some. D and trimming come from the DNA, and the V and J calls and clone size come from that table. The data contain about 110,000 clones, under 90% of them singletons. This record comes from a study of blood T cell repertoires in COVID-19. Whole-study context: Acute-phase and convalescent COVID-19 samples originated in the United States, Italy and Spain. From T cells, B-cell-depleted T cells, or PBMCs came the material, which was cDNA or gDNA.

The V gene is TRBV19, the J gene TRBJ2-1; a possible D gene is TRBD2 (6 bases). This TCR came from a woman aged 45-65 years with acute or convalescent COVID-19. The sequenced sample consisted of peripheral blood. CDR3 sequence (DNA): TGTGCCAGTAAGGGTACGGGGACTCGGTACAATGAGCAGTTCTTC. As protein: CASKGTGTRYNEQFF. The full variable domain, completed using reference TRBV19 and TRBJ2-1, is DGGITQSPKYLFRKEGQNVTLSCEQNLNHDAMYWYRQDPGQGLRLIYYSQIVNDFQKGDIAEGYSVSREKKESFPLTVTSAQKNPTAFYLCASKGTGTRYNEQFFGPGTRLTVL.